Listed below are T cell receptor beta chains from one sample, sequenced in a study of metastatic and nonmetastatic thyroid tumors. TCRdb re-called the PCR reads via MiXCR. Among 35,000 to 45,000 clones, about an eighth were seen once, and the ten largest hold about 9%. Sample: blood. The receptors originated from a male donor with papillary thyroid cancer or a benign thyroid nodule (not recorded which). Some clones in this sample may be carry-over from other donors' samples. Each CDR3 is given with its conserved first and last residue. A D gene is named only where the DNA matches it firmly. Not all rows give a size; the values are once, few, many and, for expanded clones, a class.

cdr3_aa	cdr3_nt	j_call	d_call	v_call	clone_size
CASSFIGSYEQYF	TGTGCCAGCAGTTTTATCGGCTCCTACGAGCAGTACTTC	TRBJ2-7	NA	TRBV27	medium-sized
CASSQGTSYNEQFF	TGTGCCAGCAGCCAAGGGACTAGCTACAATGAGCAGTTCTTC	TRBJ2-1	TRBD2	TRBV3-1	NA
CAISEPMGQRNYGYTF	TGTGCCATCAGTGAGCCTATGGGACAGAGAAACTATGGCTACACCTTC	TRBJ1-2	TRBD1	TRBV10-3	many
CASSLGASGSAYNEQFF	TGTGCCAGCAGCTTAGGTGCTAGCGGGAGCGCCTACAATGAGCAGTTCTTC	TRBJ2-1	TRBD2	TRBV7-2	many
CASSHWLAGIYEQYF	TGTGCCAGCAGCCACTGGCTAGCGGGGATCTACGAGCAGTACTTC	TRBJ2-7	TRBD2	TRBV7-2	many
CALTKNTEAFF	TGTGCTCTTACAAAGAACACTGAAGCTTTCTTT	TRBJ1-1	NA	TRBV9	NA
CAWSRGTSGRDGETQYF	TGTGCCTGGAGCCGGGGGACTAGCGGGAGGGATGGGGAGACCCAGTACTTC	TRBJ2-5	TRBD2	TRBV30	few
CASSYQGTRVFETQYF	TGTGCCAGCAGTTACCAAGGGACTAGGGTTTTCGAGACCCAGTACTTC	TRBJ2-5	TRBD2	TRBV28	many
CATSDPGLAGASEQFF	TGTGCCACCAGTGACCCCGGACTAGCGGGAGCAAGTGAGCAGTTCTTC	TRBJ2-1	TRBD2	TRBV24-1	NA
CASGSQGFSDTQYF	TGTGCCAGCGGATCACAGGGCTTTTCAGATACGCAGTATTTT	TRBJ2-3	NA	TRBV11-2	NA
CASSFYSARAAEQYF	TGTGCCAGCAGCTTCTATTCGGCCAGGGCTGCCGAGCAGTACTTC	TRBJ2-7	NA	TRBV7-2	many
CASSEGSANTGELFF	TGCGCCAGCAGCGAAGGGAGTGCGAACACCGGGGAGCTGTTTTTT	TRBJ2-2	NA	TRBV5-1	NA
CASSPSIGYRTNQPQHF	TGTGCCAGCTCACCAAGTATCGGCTACCGGACTAATCAGCCCCAGCATTTT	TRBJ1-5	NA	TRBV18	NA
CASKQGIQETQYF	TGTGCCAGCAAACAGGGCATCCAAGAGACCCAGTACTTC	TRBJ2-5	NA	TRBV12-3/TRBV12-4	many
CASIPSDTQHF	TGTGCCAGCATCCCGAGTGATACGCAGCATTTT	TRBJ1-5	NA	TRBV6-2/TRBV6-3	few
CATSDSGGGETQYF	TGTGCCACCAGTGATTCCGGTGGGGGGGAGACCCAGTACTTC	TRBJ2-5	NA	TRBV24-1	many
CASSLTSGRANEQFF	TGTGCTAGCAGCTTGACTAGCGGGAGGGCGAATGAGCAGTTCTTC	TRBJ2-1	TRBD2	TRBV7-7	many
CASRPLSNQPQHF	TGTGCCAGCCGACCCCTGAGCAATCAGCCCCAGCATTTT	TRBJ1-5	NA	TRBV6-1	many
CASSRQQDSYEQYF	TGCGCCAGCAGCCGCCAGCAGGACTCCTACGAGCAGTACTTC	TRBJ2-7	NA	TRBV4-1	many
CASSLGGQNYGYTF	TGTGCCAGCAGCTTAGGGGGACAGAACTATGGCTACACCTTC	TRBJ1-2	TRBD1	TRBV7-2	many
CSARRLADDEQFF	TGCAGTGCCCGCCGGCTAGCGGACGATGAGCAGTTCTTC	TRBJ2-1	TRBD2	TRBV20-1	many
CATSMRDSSYEQYF	TGTGCCACCAGCATGAGGGACTCCTCCTACGAGCAGTACTTC	TRBJ2-7	NA	TRBV15	many
CASSLGPVEKLFF	TGCGCCAGCAGCCTTGGACCAGTAGAAAAACTGTTTTTT	TRBJ1-4	NA	TRBV4-1	many
CASSKSPGGDDGYTF	TGCGCCAGCAGCAAATCCCCGGGGGGCGATGATGGCTACACCTTC	TRBJ1-2	NA	TRBV5-1	many
CASSLYGTVNYEQYF	TGTGCCAGCAGCTTGTATGGGACAGTAAACTACGAGCAGTACTTC	TRBJ2-7	TRBD1	TRBV7-9	NA
CASSLASGGELFF	TGTGCCAGTAGCCTGGCCAGTGGCGGGGAGCTGTTTTTT	TRBJ2-2	NA	TRBV19	many
CSYTSGGTDTQYF	TGCAGTTACACTAGCGGGGGCACAGATACGCAGTATTTT	TRBJ2-3	TRBD2	TRBV20-1	many
CSARDWALNTEAFF	TGCAGTGCTAGGGATTGGGCGCTGAACACTGAAGCTTTCTTT	TRBJ1-1	NA	TRBV20-1	many
CASSYVEGAYGYTF	TGTGCCAGCAGCTATGTCGAGGGTGCCTATGGCTACACCTTC	TRBJ1-2	NA	TRBV7-9	many
CAWSGTSGIMDTQYF	TGTGCCTGGAGTGGAACTAGCGGGATAATGGATACGCAGTATTTT	TRBJ2-3	TRBD2	TRBV30	few
CASSQDVPLGYTF	TGCGCCAGCAGCCAAGATGTCCCCCTGGGCTACACCTTC	TRBJ1-2	NA	TRBV4-3	many
CAWSRAHEQYF	TGTGCCTGGAGCAGGGCCCACGAGCAGTACTTC	TRBJ2-7	NA	TRBV30	many
CASSLAQSLVSQPQHF	TGTGCCAGCAGTTTAGCGCAGTCATTAGTAAGCCAGCCCCAGCATTTT	TRBJ1-5	NA	TRBV12-3/TRBV12-4	many
CSARGDPDTEAFF	TGCAGTGCTAGAGGGGACCCGGACACTGAAGCTTTCTTT	TRBJ1-1	NA	TRBV20-1	many
CASSQGGSNQPQHF	TGCGCCAGCAGCCAGGGAGGAAGCAATCAGCCCCAGCATTTT	TRBJ1-5	NA	TRBV4-1	many
CASSQELAGTSKETQYF	TGCGCCAGCAGCCAAGAACTAGCGGGTACGTCCAAAGAGACCCAGTACTTC	TRBJ2-5	TRBD2	TRBV4-3	many
CASSSDGTLFSYNEQFF	TGTGCCAGCTCCTCGGACGGTACTCTCTTCTCCTACAATGAGCAGTTCTTC	TRBJ2-1	NA	TRBV18	few
CASSQAIYNEQFF	TGTGCCAGCAGCCAAGCAATCTACAATGAGCAGTTCTTC	TRBJ2-1	NA	TRBV14	NA
CASSPRTGGNTIYF	TGTGCCAGCAGCCCCCGGACAGGGGGAAACACCATATATTTT	TRBJ1-3	TRBD1	TRBV7-2	many
CASSFQGETQYF	TGTGCCAGCAGCTTTCAGGGGGAGACCCAGTACTTC	TRBJ2-5	NA	TRBV11-3	few
CASSFGNTEAFF	TGTGCCAGCAGCTTTGGGAACACTGAAGCTTTCTTT	TRBJ1-1	NA	TRBV7-9	many
CASSIGSLAGVYEQYF	TGTGCCAGTAGTATAGGTTCACTAGCGGGAGTCTACGAGCAGTACTTC	TRBJ2-7	TRBD2	TRBV19	many
CAWTSGLGTDTQYF	TGTGCCTGGACCTCGGGGCTAGGCACAGATACGCAGTATTTT	TRBJ2-3	NA	TRBV30	many
CASSFWTTYNEQFF	TGCGCCAGCAGCTTTTGGACAACCTACAATGAGCAGTTCTTC	TRBJ2-1	NA	TRBV5-1	NA
CASSLVSGQGGYEQYF	TGTGCCAGCAGCTTAGTTTCGGGACAGGGGGGTTACGAGCAGTACTTC	TRBJ2-7	TRBD1	TRBV7-2	many
CASSLGSGGGTNEQFF	TGTGCCAGCAGCTTAGGCAGCGGGGGGGGTACGAATGAGCAGTTCTTC	TRBJ2-1	TRBD2	TRBV11-2	NA
CASSPGTESAYNEQFF	TGCGCCAGCAGCCCAGGGACCGAAAGCGCCTACAATGAGCAGTTCTTC	TRBJ2-1	NA	TRBV5-1	many
CASSEGWGDTQYF	TGTGCCAGCAGTGAAGGTTGGGGAGATACGCAGTATTTT	TRBJ2-3	NA	TRBV6-1	NA
CASSVDGASTDTQYF	TGTGCCAGCAGTGTGGACGGGGCTAGCACAGATACGCAGTATTTT	TRBJ2-3	NA	TRBV9	many
CAISDIYGTIYF	TGTGCCATCAGTGACATTTATGGCACCATATATTTT	TRBJ1-3	NA	TRBV10-3	many
CASIRDRYEQYF	TGTGCCAGCATCCGCGACAGGTACGAGCAGTACTTC	TRBJ2-7	NA	TRBV28	few
CASSPHGKGGYQETQYF	TGTGCCAGCAGCCCGCATGGTAAGGGCGGATACCAAGAGACCCAGTACTTC	TRBJ2-5	NA	TRBV14	few
CASSSSDRVWTEAFF	TGTGCCAGCAGTTCGTCCGACAGGGTTTGGACTGAAGCTTTCTTT	TRBJ1-1	TRBD1	TRBV12-3/TRBV12-4	many
CASSLALGYEQYF	TGTGCCAGCAGCTTAGCGCTAGGGTACGAGCAGTACTTC	TRBJ2-7	NA	TRBV7-9	many